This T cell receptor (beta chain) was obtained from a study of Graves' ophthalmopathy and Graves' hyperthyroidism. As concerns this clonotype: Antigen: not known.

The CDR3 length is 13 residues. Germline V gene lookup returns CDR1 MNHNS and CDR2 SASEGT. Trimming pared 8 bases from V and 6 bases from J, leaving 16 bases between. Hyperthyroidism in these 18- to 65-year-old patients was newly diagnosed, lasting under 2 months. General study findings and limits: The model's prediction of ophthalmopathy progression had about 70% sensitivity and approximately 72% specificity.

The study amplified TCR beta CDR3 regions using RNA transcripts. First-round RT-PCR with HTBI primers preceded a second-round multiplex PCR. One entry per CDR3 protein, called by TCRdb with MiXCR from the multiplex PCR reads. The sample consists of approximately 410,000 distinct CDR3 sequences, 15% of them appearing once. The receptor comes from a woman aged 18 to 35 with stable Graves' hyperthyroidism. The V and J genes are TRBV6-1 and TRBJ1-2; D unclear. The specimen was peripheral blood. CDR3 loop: CASGRGEVDGYTF. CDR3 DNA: TGTGCCAGCGGTCGGGGAGAAGTCGATGGCTACACCTTC.